A selection of T cell receptor beta chains follows, all from one sample in a study of T-cell reconstitution after alpha-beta-depleted transplantation in children. TCRdb processed the PCR reads anew with MiXCR; each CDR3 protein has one entry. This table holds about 3,100 distinct CDR3 sequences, approximately 10% found once. The sample was PBMCs, mostly from graft donor cells, taken 360 days after TCRalphabeta/CD19-depleted stem cell transplant. Receptors originate from a patient between 2 and 9 years old who had a stem cell transplant for inherited bone marrow failure, so the T cells may come from the graft donor. CDR3s leave out the opening cysteine and the closing phenylalanine or tryptophan.

j_call v_call cdr3_length cdr3_aa
TRBJ2-7 TRBV29-1 9 SSTSGYEQY
TRBJ1-3 TRBV5-6 13 ASSLNMGSGNTIY
TRBJ2-1 TRBV6-2/TRBV6-3 13 ASSYRRSSYNEQF
TRBJ2-6 TRBV27 17 ASSLSFRDPEPGANVLT
TRBJ1-1 TRBV6-5 12 ASRWGTLNTEAF
TRBJ2-5 TRBV11-2 13 ASSIGLGPWETQY
TRBJ1-1 TRBV18 14 ASSPSGTGVVTEAF
TRBJ2-1 TRBV7-9 11 ASSLGFLNEQF
TRBJ1-2 TRBV7-9 10 ASRIADYGYT
TRBJ2-1 TRBV9 14 ASSAYSGRTYNEQF
TRBJ1-1 TRBV5-1 10 ASSQGQGEAF
TRBJ2-7 TRBV6-1 12 ASSEGFAGEVQY
TRBJ2-5 TRBV14 12 ASSRVTGGRIKY
TRBJ2-7 TRBV20-1 12 SARISDRPYEQY
TRBJ1-1 TRBV7-3 12 ASSKDRGVSEAF
TRBJ2-3 TRBV4-1 15 ASSQGGAGGGTDTQY
TRBJ1-4 TRBV7-3 16 ASSLKLGQEVANEKLF
TRBJ2-5 TRBV19 13 ASSIVAGLYETQY
TRBJ1-5 TRBV9 11 ASTLDSNQPQH
TRBJ2-5 TRBV5-1 13 ASSSRRYRGFGSS
TRBJ2-7 TRBV29-1 9 SVDIGSEQY
TRBJ2-7 TRBV9 12 ASSPGFSGSEQY
TRBJ2-7 TRBV20-1 12 SAGRGARSYEQY
TRBJ2-7 TRBV13 12 ASSAGQGGYEQY
TRBJ2-3 TRBV5-1 16 ASSLLSRSGGNTDTQY
TRBJ2-7 TRBV9 14 ASSAPSGSGPYEQY
TRBJ1-2 TRBV19 12 ASRYGWGLYGYT
TRBJ2-7 TRBV9 14 ASSSSGTSGTYEQY
TRBJ1-2 TRBV14 13 ASSQVGGQYYGYT
TRBJ2-3 TRBV12-3/TRBV12-4 14 ASGGLAGGPTDTQY
TRBJ1-4 TRBV6-5 13 ASSYPTGTNEKLF
TRBJ2-3 TRBV20-1 10 SARGLADTQY
TRBJ2-7 TRBV4-3 11 ASSPRTGREQY
TRBJ2-7 TRBV5-6 11 ASTILTIYEQY
TRBJ2-7 TRBV10-3 12 AISDVRGQYEQY
TRBJ2-7 TRBV5-1 9 ALPGSYEQY
TRBJ1-4 TRBV5-1 13 ASSLGSATNEKLF
TRBJ1-4 TRBV28 12 ASSFRGINEKLF
TRBJ2-1 TRBV30 12 AWKAVRGGHEQF
TRBJ2-2 TRBV5-6 11 ASSTRNTGELF
TRBJ1-5 TRBV2 11 ASRRTGPKPQH
TRBJ2-2 TRBV10-3 9 AISLDGELF
TRBJ1-3 TRBV9 12 ASSVGDSGNTIY
TRBJ2-1 TRBV7-2 13 ASSYLINLAGEQF
TRBJ2-7 TRBV29-1 11 SVEDTVTYEQY
TRBJ1-1 TRBV29-1 9 SVHGGTEAF
TRBJ2-1 TRBV9 13 ASSPRLVIYNEQF
TRBJ1-5 TRBV24-1 12 GALFGASNQPQH